The source of this T cell receptor beta chain is a study of T cell repertoires in cytomegalovirus infection. Germline CDR1 MDHEN, CDR2 SYDVKM. This CDR3 is 14 amino acids long. Deletions cut 4 bases from V and 0 bases from J, with 9 bases between. This clonotype showed up many times. TCRdb recomputed calls from the reads with MiXCR, one row per CDR3 protein. The repertoire has 290,000 or so distinct CDR3 sequences, 8% to 10% of them found once; the top ten carry less than 3%. The sequence came from a human donor in good health (CMV status not recorded). Some clones in this sample may be carry-over from other donors' samples. The chain is built from TRBV28 and TRBJ1-2, with a tentative D call TRBD1 (6 bases). Sequenced input: PBMCs. The CDR3 region is CASSWGPSNYGYTF. The DNA for the CDR3 is TGTGCCAGCAGTTGGGGGCCGTCTAACTATGGCTACACCTTC.